Listed here are 26 T cell receptor beta chains from one sample, sequenced in a study of cytomegalovirus exposure and HLA in healthy donors. The PCR had 60 Vbeta and 13 Jbeta primers. The data were produced by immunoSEQ multiplex PCR, yet TCRdb's version contains in-frame clones alone and is incomplete. The sample has under 40,000 clones. Sample: PBMCs. These receptors came from a woman between 35 and 50 years old in good health and CMV-seropositive.

This chain uses TRBV18 with TRBJ2-5; TRBD1 aligns across 9 bases. The J call is in doubt because the DNA end fits TRBJ2-7 better. The germline gives CDR1 KGHSH, CDR2 LQKENI. The CDR3 runs to 14 residues. The CDR3 region is CASSPQQGANEQYF. CDR3 coding DNA: TGTGCCAGCTCACCCCAACAGGGGGCAAACGAGCAGTACTTC.

The V call is TRBV5-4, the J call TRBJ2-7; possible D gene TRBD2, 7 bases. The CDR3 has 18 residues. Trimming cost V 2 bases and J 7 bases, with 28 bases left between them. The V gene's germline CDR1 is SGHNT and CDR2 YYREEE (reference sequence). CDR3 residues: CASSLGQRGRGGPWEQYF. As DNA, the CDR3 is TGTGCCAGCAGCTTAGGGCAAAGAGGTAGGGGGGGCCCTTGGGAGCAGTACTTC.

The chain combines TRBV6-5 with TRBJ1-1; 7 bases match TRBD1. J lost 4 bases, V lost 6 bases, and 5 bases had no gene match. The CDR3 has 13 residues. CDR1 MNHEY and CDR2 SVGAGI come from the germline V gene. This CDR3 reads CASSYGTVTEAFF. For the CDR3, the DNA is TGTGCCAGCAGCTATGGGACAGTCACTGAAGCTTTCTTT.

The chain employs TRBV16 and TRBJ1-2; unclear D gene. This CDR3 comprises 14 residues. Germline loops: CDR1 KGHSY, CDR2 FQNENV. Trimming took 0 bases from V and 4 from J, leaving 9 bases between them. The CDR3 DNA reads as TGTGCCAGCAGCCAATCGTCAGGCACCTATGGCTACACCTTC. Translated, it gives CASSQSSGTYGYTF.

V is TRBV29-1 and J is TRBJ1-1, with TRBD1 matching over 7 bases. V shed 7 bases, J shed 0 bases, and the junction held 5 bases outside the gene matches. The length of the CDR3 is 13 residues. The V gene's germline CDR1 is SQVTM and CDR2 ANQGSEA. The CDR3 DNA sequence: TGCAGCGCAAGGGACAGCTTGAACACTGAAGCTTTCTTT. Amino acid sequence: CSARDSLNTEAFF.

The chain recombines TRBV21-1 with TRBJ2-6; the D call of TRBD1 is as the table states it, not checked on the DNA. TRBV21-1 represents a pseudogene. CDR3 length equals 18 residues. CDR3 bases: TGTGCCAGCAGCAACCGACAGGGCGTCAGCTCTGGGGCCAACGTCCTGACTTTC. It encodes CASSNRQGVSSGANVLTF.

The J gene is TRBJ1-5, the V gene TRBV6-5; TRBD1 aligns across 7 bases. The CDR3 is made up of 14 amino acids. J lost 1 base, V lost 5 bases, and 2 bases had no gene match. CDR1 MNHEY and CDR2 SVGAGI come from the germline V gene. CDR3 nucleotides: TGTGCCAGCAGTCCGGACAGGAGCAATCAGCCCCAGCATTTT. Amino acid sequence: CASSPDRSNQPQHF.

This chain joins TRBV7-3 and TRBJ2-1, with 12 positions matching TRBD2. This CDR3 has 16 residues. The V and J ends lost 5 bases and 8 bases, in that order; junction bases with no gene match: 10. CDR1 SGHTA and CDR2 FQGTGA come from the germline V gene. The CDR3: CASSTTTSGSRDEQFF. As DNA, the CDR3 is TGTGCCAGCAGCACCACGACTAGCGGGAGTCGGGATGAGCAGTTCTTC. Full variable domain (rest looked up from reference TRBV7-3 and TRBJ2-1): GAGVSQTPSNKVTEKGKYVELRCDPISGHTALYWYRQSLGQGPEFLIYFQGTGAADDSGLPNDRFFAVRPEGSVSTLKIQRTERGDSAVYLCASSTTTSGSRDEQFFGPGTRLTVL.

This sequence joins TRBV29-1 and TRBJ2-2, with 9 bases that match TRBD2. The germline V gene encodes CDR1 SQVTM and CDR2 ANQGSEA. This CDR3 has 15 residues. Trimming cost V 4 bases and J 5 bases; bases outside gene matches: 8. In DNA form, the CDR3 reads TGCAGCGTTGGCTGGGCGGGAGGGCCGACCGGGGAGCTGTTTTTT. This encodes CSVGWAGGPTGELFF.

V usage is TRBV30 and J usage is TRBJ1-2; D might be TRBD1 (6 bases). The CDR3 contains 12 residues. V shed 3 bases and J shed 6 bases, with 11 bases lying between them. Looked up from germline, CDR1 is GTSNPN and CDR2 is SVGIG (reference sequence). CDR3 sequence (DNA): TGTGCCTGGAGGAACAGGGTCAATGGCTACACCTTC. It translates to CAWRNRVNGYTF.

J is TRBJ1-4 and V is TRBV6-1; D gene unclear. V was cut by 4 bases and J by 5 bases, with 11 bases left in between. Germline loops: CDR1 MNHNS, CDR2 SASEGT. The CDR3 totals 14 residues. Written as DNA, the CDR3 is TGTGCCAGCAGTGCAGGTAGCGGGAATGAAAAACTGTTTTTT. Its protein product is CASSAGSGNEKLFF.

The chain joins TRBV27 to TRBJ2-7; the D gene is possibly TRBD1 (6 bases). Germline V gives CDR1 MNHEY, CDR2 SMNVEV (reference sequence). The germline V and J ends were trimmed by 4 bases and 5 bases, with 21 bases remaining between them. The CDR3 has 16 amino acids. The CDR3 sequence: CASSSLSSQGFHEQYF. CDR3 sequence (DNA): TGTGCCAGCAGTTCGTTAAGCTCACAGGGCTTTCACGAGCAGTACTTC.

The chain employs TRBV5-1 and TRBJ2-1; D unclear. Germline-derived CDR1 and CDR2 are SGHRS and YFSETQ. The CDR3 loop spans 12 amino acids. The V end was cut by 0 bases, the J end by 6 bases, with 4 bases between. In nucleotides, the CDR3 is TGCGCCAGCAGCTTGGTAGCCAATGAGCAGTTCTTC. The encoded protein is CASSLVANEQFF.

This rearrangement joins TRBV18 to TRBJ2-1, with 8 bases fitting TRBD2. The CDR3 covers 17 residues. Germline-derived CDR1 and CDR2 are KGHSH and LQKENI. V shed 5 bases and J 2 bases; nucleotides not matched to a gene: 11. The CDR3 protein is CASSSTGTSGTYNEQFF. DNA for the CDR3: TGTGCCAGCTCATCTACCGGGACTAGTGGGACCTACAATGAGCAGTTCTTC.

The rearrangement links TRBV7-6 to TRBJ2-7; 8 bases match TRBD1. This CDR3 comprises 13 residues. V was pared by 5 bases and J by 5 bases, with 5 bases of the junction left unmatched. Germline V gene data show CDR1 as SGHVS and CDR2 as FNYEAQ. Written as DNA, the CDR3 is TGTGCCAGCAGCAGACAGGGGCGGAACGAGCAGTACTTC. Residues: CASSRQGRNEQYF.

CDR3: CASSEAGMAVREAFF. The CDR3 DNA sequence: TGTGCCAGCAGTGAAGCTGGTATGGCCGTTCGGGAGGCTTTCTTT. The V gene is TRBV6-1, the J gene TRBJ1-1; D is ambiguous. Trimming took 0 bases from V and 11 from J, leaving 19 bases between them. The length of the CDR3 is 15 residues. Germline CDR1 and CDR2: MNHNS and SASEGT.

The chain recombines TRBV5-1 with TRBJ2-7; perhaps TRBD1 as D (5 bases). The CDR3 is 13 residues long. Germline V gene data show CDR1 as SGHRS and CDR2 as YFSETQ. V lost 1 base, J lost 10 bases, and 15 bases lay in between. The CDR3 here is CASSLFTQGIQYF. The DNA of the CDR3 is TGCGCCAGCAGCTTGTTTACCCAGGGAATACAGTACTTC.

This chain uses TRBV5-4 with TRBJ2-3, with 9 nucleotides matching TRBD1. Per the germline V gene, CDR1 is SGHNT and CDR2 is YYREEE (reference sequence). The V segment lost 2 bases and the J segment 1 base; nucleotides outside the gene matches: 2. This CDR3 contains 15 residues. DNA for the CDR3: TGTGCCAGCAGCTTCGGACAGGGGCGCACAGATACGCAGTATTTT. Translating gives CASSFGQGRTDTQYF.

The chain uses TRBV9 and TRBJ2-1, with a tentative D call TRBD1 (5 bases). This CDR3 region has 13 residues. The germline CDR1 and CDR2 sequences are SGDLS and YYNGEE. Trimming removed 4 bases from V and 4 bases from J, with 9 bases in between. CDR3 amino acids: CASSSPGYNEQFF. CDR3 DNA sequence: TGTGCCAGCAGCTCCCCAGGGTACAATGAGCAGTTCTTC.

V gene TRBV6-1 combines with J gene TRBJ2-1; D might be TRBD1 (5 bases). The germline gives CDR1 MNHNS, CDR2 SASEGT. Trimming cost V 2 bases and J 0 bases, with 8 bases left between them. This CDR3 contains 15 residues. The CDR3 bases are TGTGCCAGCAGTGAACAGGGTGGCTCCTACAATGAGCAGTTCTTC. It encodes CASSEQGGSYNEQFF.

This chain joins TRBV19 and TRBJ2-7; tentative D call: TRBD2 (6 bases). This CDR3 comprises 14 residues. The V end lost 5 bases, the J end lost 2 bases, and 13 bases lay between the germline ends. Germline lookup yields CDR1 LNHDA and CDR2 SQIVND (reference sequence). The CDR3 loop reads CASSQPGETYEQYF. CDR3 bases: TGTGCCAGTAGTCAACCGGGAGAGACCTACGAGCAGTACTTC.

The chain carries TRBV5-1 and TRBJ2-3; D unresolved. This CDR3 region has 13 residues. CDR1 and CDR2 from the germline V gene are SGHRS and YFSETQ. The V and J ends lost 5 bases and 4 bases respectively, with 11 bases between them. For the CDR3, the DNA is TGCGCCAGCAGTTCTATACTGCCAGATACGCAGTATTTT. Translated: CASSSILPDTQYF.

The chain joins TRBV19 to TRBJ1-5; a weak D match, TRBD1 (5 bases). The length of the CDR3 is 17 residues. CDR1 is LNHDA, CDR2 SQIVND, per germline (reference sequence). The ends were cut back, 6 bases at V and 4 bases at J, with 22 bases in the middle. CDR3: CASRMAPLGGGNQPQHF. The CDR3 coding sequence is TGTGCCAGTAGGATGGCCCCCCTCGGGGGAGGTAATCAGCCCCAGCATTTT.

In DNA, the CDR3 is TGTGCCAGCAGCCAAGTGGCAGGGGCCCTGAACACTGAAGCTTTCTTT. Its translation is CASSQVAGALNTEAFF. This chain uses TRBV4-2 with TRBJ1-1, with a possible D match to TRBD1 (6 bases). The CDR3 covers 16 residues. Germline V CDR1 and CDR2: LGHNA, YNFKEQ. Trimming cost V 1 base and J 0 bases, with 12 bases left between them.

The J gene is TRBJ2-7, the V gene TRBV13, with 13 bases identical to TRBD2. The CDR3 is made up of 15 amino acids. Trimming removed 5 bases from V and 3 bases from J; junction bases left unmatched: 4. CDR1 and CDR2 (germline): PRHDT, FYEKMQ (reference sequence). CDR3 region: CASSTGTSGVYEQYF. The CDR3 DNA follows: TGTGCCAGCAGCACCGGGACTAGCGGGGTCTACGAGCAGTACTTC.

The chain has TRBV25-1 and TRBJ2-2; D possibly corresponds to TRBD2 (6 bases). Looked up from germline, CDR1 is MGHDK and CDR2 is SYGVNS. The ends were cut back, 3 bases at V and 3 bases at J, with 20 bases in the middle. This CDR3 is built from 18 residues. CDR3 region: CASSDPPQGRRDTGELFF. Written as DNA, the CDR3 is TGTGCCAGCAGTGACCCCCCCCAAGGGAGGCGAGACACCGGGGAGCTGTTTTTT.